This is a list of T cell receptor beta chains from one sample in a study of shared clonotypes between healthy human individuals. TCRdb's table, derived via immunoSEQ multiplex PCR, lists solely in-frame clones and lacks some. The data contain approximately 2.5 million clones, around 90% of them seen just once; the ten biggest clones take up 0.14%. Sequencing input: naive CD4+ T cells sorted from blood. Every receptor here comes from a man aged 18 to 35 in good health. CDR3s include the opening cysteine and the closing phenylalanine or tryptophan. D genes are given only for firm matches. The listing skips clone size in some rows; elsewhere it reads once, few, many or a size class.

j_gene | v_gene | abundance | d_gene | CDR3aa | CDR3nt
TRBJ1-2 | TRBV2 | . | . | CASSEVGGKNYGYTF | TGTGCCAGCAGTGAAGTGGGGGGGAAGAACTATGGCTACACCTTC
TRBJ1-1 | TRBV30 | few | TRBD1 | CAWKGTGGEAFF | TGTGCCTGGAAGGGGACAGGGGGTGAAGCTTTCTTT
TRBJ1-5 | TRBV19 | . | TRBD1 | CASSTHDRGRNQPQHF | TGTGCCAGTAGTACTCACGACAGGGGGCGAAATCAGCCCCAGCATTTT
TRBJ1-1 | TRBV7-3 | . | TRBD1 | CASSHGGQGFPEAFF | TGTGCCAGCAGTCACGGAGGACAGGGGTTTCCTGAAGCTTTCTTT
TRBJ2-2 | TRBV11-3 | . | . | CASSLTVSRLGAGELFF | TGTGCCAGCAGCTTAACGGTCTCGCGTCTCGGGGCCGGGGAGCTGTTTTTT
TRBJ2-7 | TRBV7-2 | . | TRBD1 | CASSLGGTGSYEQYF | TGTGCCAGCAGCTTAGGTGGGACAGGATCCTACGAGCAGTACTTC
TRBJ2-7 | TRBV28 | . | . | CAIPPLERGYEQYF | TGTGCCATACCCCCGTTGGAACGGGGCTACGAGCAGTACTTC
TRBJ2-6 | TRBV7-2 | . | . | CASSSQLSGANVLTF | TGTGCCAGCAGCTCTCAGCTCTCTGGGGCCAACGTCCTGACTTTC
TRBJ2-2 | TRBV5-1 | . | TRBD1 | CASSGQGAGELFF | TGCGCCAGCAGCGGACAGGGGGCCGGGGAGCTGTTTTTT
TRBJ2-5 | TRBV6-5 | . | . | CASSYSIGQETQYF | TGTGCCAGCAGTTACTCGATAGGTCAGGAGACCCAGTACTTC
TRBJ2-2 | TRBV5-4 | . | TRBD2 | CASRTLAGDTGELFF | TGTGCCAGCAGGACTTTAGCGGGAGACACCGGGGAGCTGTTTTTT
TRBJ1-1 | TRBV20-1 | . | . | CSAVKSRAFF | TGCAGTGCTGTAAAAAGTAGAGCTTTCTTT
TRBJ1-4 | TRBV28 | . | . | CASTIDRSNEKLFF | TGTGCCAGCACCATTGACAGGAGTAATGAAAAACTGTTTTTT
TRBJ1-4 | TRBV5-8 | once | . | CASSSLEKLFF | TGTGCCAGCAGCTCATTGGAAAAACTGTTTTTT
TRBJ1-2 | TRBV7-9 | . | . | CASSSRRGSTDGYTF | TGTGCCAGCAGCTCAAGAAGGGGGAGCACAGATGGCTACACCTTC
TRBJ2-5 | TRBV10-3 | . | . | CAISAGSALETQYF | TGTGCCATCAGTGCCGGGAGCGCTTTGGAGACCCAGTACTTC
TRBJ1-1 | TRBV10-3 | . | TRBD1 | CASGTGNTEAFF | TGTGCCAGCGGGACAGGGAACACTGAAGCTTTCTTT
TRBJ1-2 | TRBV5-4 | . | . | CASSPRSRVANYGYTF | TGTGCCAGCAGCCCCCGCTCTAGGGTTGCTAACTATGGCTACACCTTC
TRBJ2-7 | TRBV4-1 | . | . | CASSQAWNSLRVEYF | TGCGCCAGCAGCCAAGCTTGGAACTCCCTTCGGGTTGAGTACTTC
TRBJ1-5 | TRBV19 | . | . | CASTGYSNQPQHF | TGTGCCAGTACCGGATATAGCAATCAGCCCCAGCATTTT
TRBJ1-1 | TRBV27 | . | . | CASSFLPIGDTEAFF | TGTGCCAGCAGCTTTCTTCCAATTGGGGACACTGAAGCTTTCTTT
TRBJ1-1 | TRBV6-5 | . | . | CASRARTNTEAFF | TGTGCCAGCAGAGCAAGGACGAACACTGAAGCTTTCTTT
TRBJ1-2 | TRBV4-1 | few | . | CASSQEVGVGYTF | TGCGCCAGCAGCCAAGAAGTGGGAGTTGGCTACACCTTC
TRBJ2-5 | TRBV7-9 | . | . | CASGGKETQYF | TGTGCCAGTGGGGGGAAGGAGACCCAGTACTTC
TRBJ1-2 | TRBV6-6 | . | TRBD1 | CASSRQGGGYTF | TGTGCCAGCAGTAGACAGGGAGGTGGCTACACCTTC
TRBJ2-2 | TRBV2 | . | . | CASSVMDSTGELFF | TGTGCCAGCAGTGTGATGGACAGTACCGGGGAGCTGTTTTTT
TRBJ1-2 | TRBV6-6 | . | . | CASSTPQGLNYGYTF | TGTGCCAGCAGTACCCCCCAAGGGCTTAACTATGGCTACACCTTC
TRBJ2-5 | TRBV10-3 | once | . | CATGTRQETQYF | TGTGCCACCGGGACCCGGCAAGAGACCCAGTACTTC
TRBJ2-3 | TRBV7-2 | . | TRBD2 | CASSLVGLAGGPGDTQYF | TGTGCCAGCAGCTTAGTGGGCCTAGCGGGAGGGCCAGGAGATACGCAGTATTTT
TRBJ1-2 | TRBV7-9 | . | TRBD1 | CASSTPRDRPNYGYTF | TGTGCCAGCAGCACCCCTCGGGACAGACCTAACTATGGCTACACCTTC
TRBJ2-7 | TRBV7-2 | . | TRBD1 | CASSLAVGQGTEQYF | TGTGCCAGCAGCTTAGCGGTGGGACAGGGGACCGAGCAGTACTTC
TRBJ2-7 | TRBV5-3 | . | TRBD1 | CARSLYDRGEQYF | TGTGCCAGAAGCTTGTACGACAGGGGGGAGCAGTACTTC
TRBJ2-3 | TRBV11-3 | once | . | CASSTGISQRDTQYF | TGTGCCAGCAGCACTGGCATCTCCCAGAGAGATACGCAGTATTTT
TRBJ1-3 | TRBV5-1 | . | . | CASSVQGAGNTIYF | TGCGCCAGCAGCGTACAGGGAGCTGGAAACACCATATATTTT
TRBJ2-7 | TRBV4-2 | . | . | CASSQVSAGVSYEQYF | TGTGCCAGCAGCCAAGTTTCGGCAGGAGTCTCCTACGAGCAGTACTTC
TRBJ2-1 | TRBV30 | . | . | CAWSGNQGYGRGRLLSEQFF | TGTGCCTGGAGTGGTAATCAGGGATATGGCCGAGGGAGACTTTTGAGTGAGCAGTTCTTC
TRBJ2-7 | TRBV6-1 | . | . | CASSGGPTYEQYF | TGTGCCAGCAGCGGGGGGCCCACCTACGAGCAGTACTTC
TRBJ2-3 | TRBV7-9 | . | . | CASSLVSSEPPRYF | TGTGCCAGCAGCTTAGTCTCTAGCGAGCCTCCGCGGTATTTT
TRBJ1-6 | TRBV7-9 | . | . | CASSLEGYNSPLHF | TGTGCCAGCAGCTTAGAGGGGTATAATTCACCCCTCCACTTT
TRBJ1-2 | TRBV28 | . | . | CASSSPGRRGNYGYTF | TGTGCCAGCAGTTCCCCCGGGCGGCGGGGGAACTATGGCTACACCTTC
TRBJ2-7 | TRBV10-3 | . | . | CAISELSGAYEQYF | TGTGCCATCAGTGAATTGTCAGGGGCCTACGAGCAGTACTTC
TRBJ1-4 | TRBV7-8 | . | . | CASRKRPATNEKLFF | TGTGCCAGCAGGAAAAGACCCGCGACTAATGAAAAACTGTTTTTT
TRBJ1-4 | TRBV5-1 | . | . | CASSPRGEKLFF | TGCGCCAGCAGCCCGAGAGGAGAAAAACTGTTTTTT
TRBJ1-2 | TRBV30 | . | . | CAWSEIRGNYGYTF | TGTGCCTGGAGCGAAATTAGGGGTAACTATGGCTACACCTTC